This T cell receptor beta chain was sequenced during a study of cytomegalovirus exposure and HLA in healthy donors. Broader study findings: Cytomegalovirus association was assigned to about 150 TCR beta chains. Accounts indicate the classifier identified cytomegalovirus status with strong specificity and sensitivity.

The protocol was immunoSEQ multiplex PCR, while the TCRdb copy is restricted to in-frame clones and leaves out a portion. The sample holds 200,000 to 250,000 clones; 80% to 90% are singletons and the top ten take about 2.5%. The germline V gene has CDR1 MNHNS and CDR2 SASEGT. V lost 4 bases and J lost 5; bases outside the gene matches: 6. The CDR3 has 14 amino acids. A word on this clone: Its target is unknown.

V and J are TRBV6-1 and TRBJ2-7; 9 positions match TRBD1. The receptor comes from a man aged 18 to 29 in good health and CMV-seronegative. The material sequenced was PBMCs. The CDR3 bases are TGTGCCAGCAGTGGACGACAGGGGGTCCACGAGCAGTACTTC. Translating it yields CASSGRQGVHEQYF.